The 9 T cell receptor beta chains below all came from one sample that was sequenced in a study of T-cell memory formation after mild COVID-19. TCRdb reanalysed the 5' RACE reads using MiXCR and keeps one entry per CDR3 protein. The sample holds hundreds of thousands of distinct CDR3 sequences, 15% seen once. The source material was PBMCs or a T cell subset sorted from them (not recorded which). Every receptor here comes from an adult woman who had mild COVID-19 (a few samples of this study predate the infection). Cell type and time point are not known.

This clonotype was counted between two and nine times. This chain joins TRBV7-3 and TRBJ1-1, with D maybe TRBD1 (6 bases). CDR1 is SGHTA and CDR2 is FQGTGA in the germline V gene. The ends were cut back, 5 bases at V and 4 bases at J, with 14 bases in the middle. CDR3 size: 14 residues. CDR3 DNA: TGTGCCAGCAGCCCCCGCAGGGGCGGCACTGAAGCTTTCTTT. Protein sequence: CASSPRRGGTEAFF.

This clonotype turned up a few times. This chain links TRBV7-6 with TRBJ2-3; 7 positions agree with TRBD1. This CDR3 is built from 15 residues. Germline V gives CDR1 SGHVS, CDR2 FNYEAQ. J gave up 1 base and V 5 bases, and 6 bases lay outside the gene matches. CDR3 bases: TGTGCCAGCAGCAAGAGACAGGGCGGCACAGATACGCAGTATTTT. This codes for CASSKRQGGTDTQYF. Based on the CDR3 plus reference TRBV7-6 and TRBJ2-3, the full variable domain is GAGVSQSPRYKVTKRGQDVALRCDPISGHVSLYWYRQALGQGPEFLTYFNYEAQQDKSGLPNDRFSAERPEGSISTLTIQRTEQRDSAMYRCASSKRQGGTDTQYFGPGTRLTVL.

V is TRBV20-1 and J is TRBJ1-1; 7 positions agree with TRBD1. The CDR3 has 13 amino acids. CDR1 is DFQATT and CDR2 is SNEGSKA in the germline V gene (reference sequence). With 2 bases clipped from V and 3 bases from J, the junction kept 3 bases outside the gene matches. The CDR3 region has the DNA TGCAGTGCTAGAACAGGGGCGGACACTGAAGCTTTCTTT. Translated: CSARTGADTEAFF.

The chain links TRBV6-2 or TRBV6-3 to TRBJ2-2, with 11 bases identical to TRBD1. Germline-derived CDR1 and CDR2 are MNHEY and SVGEGT. This CDR3 is 20 amino acids long. Trimming took 7 bases from V and 6 from J; bases not matched to a gene: 22. The CDR3 loop reads CASTPLRVKGQGEGAGELFF. The CDR3 nucleotides read TGTGCCAGCACCCCACTACGGGTGAAGGGACAGGGGGAGGGTGCCGGGGAGCTGTTTTTT.

The table lists this clonotype with many counts. This sequence joins TRBV27 and TRBJ2-3, with D tentatively TRBD2 (7 bases). The CDR3 is 11 amino acids. Germline CDR1 is MNHEY and CDR2 is SMNVEV (reference sequence). V gave up 4 bases and J gave up 11 bases, with 10 bases separating them. This chain's CDR3 is CASSWRGRQYF. DNA of the CDR3: TGTGCCAGCAGTTGGCGGGGGCGGCAGTATTTT.

This clonotype was recorded a few times. The genes are TRBV12-3 or TRBV12-4 and TRBJ2-7; 9 positions agree with TRBD1. Losses at the gene ends were 6 bases for V and 4 bases for J; bases not matched to a gene: 10. This CDR3 region has 15 residues. The CDR3 spells CASRSTGTGTYEQYF. CDR3 nucleotides: TGTGCCAGCAGATCCACCGGGACAGGGACGTACGAGCAGTACTTC.

The chain uses TRBV4-3 and TRBJ2-7; D is unclear. Trimming removed 0 bases at V and 4 bases at J, with 16 bases between. The germline V gene has CDR1 LGHNA and CDR2 YSLEER. The CDR3 runs to 16 residues. CDR3 protein: CASSQDLGYRTYEQYF. The CDR3 DNA reads TGCGCCAGCAGCCAAGATCTCGGTTACAGAACTTACGAGCAGTACTTC.

This clonotype was seen only a few times. The J gene is TRBJ2-1, the V gene TRBV6-5; the match to TRBD2 covers 10 bases. The V segment lost 5 bases and the J segment 7 bases; nucleotides outside the gene matches: 5. The CDR3 runs 14 residues. Germline loops: CDR1 MNHEY, CDR2 SVGAGI. CDR3 DNA: TGTGCCAGCAGTCGGTCTAGCGGGAGTAATGAGCAGTTCTTC. Residues: CASSRSSGSNEQFF.

The chain's CDR3 is CSARGTGRETQYF. The CDR3 DNA reads as TGCAGTGCTAGGGGGACAGGCAGGGAGACCCAGTACTTC. The gene calls are TRBV20-1 and TRBJ2-5, with 8 nucleotides matching TRBD1. The V and J ends lost 3 bases and 5 bases, in that order; junction bases with no gene match: 5. Per the germline V gene, CDR1 is DFQATT and CDR2 is SNEGSKA (reference sequence). The CDR3 is made up of 13 amino acids.